This record looks at one T cell receptor (beta chain) sequence and its context. Its antigen is undetermined. This specimen comes from a study of cytomegalovirus exposure and HLA in healthy donors. Study-wide points: The likely origin of a cluster of highly shared sequence variants was a sequencing artifact. Reports indicated that the classifier achieved high specificity and sensitivity in diagnosing cytomegalovirus status. Later on, analysis showed that most CMV-associated TCR beta chains appeared to be HLA-restricted.

Researchers ran the PCR with 60 Vbeta and 13 Jbeta primers. Generated by immunoSEQ multiplex PCR, the TCRdb table keeps only in-frame clones and is missing some. The sample lists some 170,000 clones; about four fifths were seen once. Germline loops: CDR1 MGHDK, CDR2 SYGVNS. The CDR3 runs to 13 residues. The J segment lost 7 bases and the V segment lost 9 bases, leaving 6 bases of the junction unmatched. This clonotype was sampled from a woman in her fifties or sixties in good health and CMV-seronegative. Sequenced input: PBMCs. The chain links TRBV25-1 to TRBJ2-1; TRBD1 matches 10 bases. The CDR3 here is CASGDRGRNEQFF. For the CDR3, the DNA is TGTGCCAGTGGCGACAGGGGGCGGAATGAGCAGTTCTTC.